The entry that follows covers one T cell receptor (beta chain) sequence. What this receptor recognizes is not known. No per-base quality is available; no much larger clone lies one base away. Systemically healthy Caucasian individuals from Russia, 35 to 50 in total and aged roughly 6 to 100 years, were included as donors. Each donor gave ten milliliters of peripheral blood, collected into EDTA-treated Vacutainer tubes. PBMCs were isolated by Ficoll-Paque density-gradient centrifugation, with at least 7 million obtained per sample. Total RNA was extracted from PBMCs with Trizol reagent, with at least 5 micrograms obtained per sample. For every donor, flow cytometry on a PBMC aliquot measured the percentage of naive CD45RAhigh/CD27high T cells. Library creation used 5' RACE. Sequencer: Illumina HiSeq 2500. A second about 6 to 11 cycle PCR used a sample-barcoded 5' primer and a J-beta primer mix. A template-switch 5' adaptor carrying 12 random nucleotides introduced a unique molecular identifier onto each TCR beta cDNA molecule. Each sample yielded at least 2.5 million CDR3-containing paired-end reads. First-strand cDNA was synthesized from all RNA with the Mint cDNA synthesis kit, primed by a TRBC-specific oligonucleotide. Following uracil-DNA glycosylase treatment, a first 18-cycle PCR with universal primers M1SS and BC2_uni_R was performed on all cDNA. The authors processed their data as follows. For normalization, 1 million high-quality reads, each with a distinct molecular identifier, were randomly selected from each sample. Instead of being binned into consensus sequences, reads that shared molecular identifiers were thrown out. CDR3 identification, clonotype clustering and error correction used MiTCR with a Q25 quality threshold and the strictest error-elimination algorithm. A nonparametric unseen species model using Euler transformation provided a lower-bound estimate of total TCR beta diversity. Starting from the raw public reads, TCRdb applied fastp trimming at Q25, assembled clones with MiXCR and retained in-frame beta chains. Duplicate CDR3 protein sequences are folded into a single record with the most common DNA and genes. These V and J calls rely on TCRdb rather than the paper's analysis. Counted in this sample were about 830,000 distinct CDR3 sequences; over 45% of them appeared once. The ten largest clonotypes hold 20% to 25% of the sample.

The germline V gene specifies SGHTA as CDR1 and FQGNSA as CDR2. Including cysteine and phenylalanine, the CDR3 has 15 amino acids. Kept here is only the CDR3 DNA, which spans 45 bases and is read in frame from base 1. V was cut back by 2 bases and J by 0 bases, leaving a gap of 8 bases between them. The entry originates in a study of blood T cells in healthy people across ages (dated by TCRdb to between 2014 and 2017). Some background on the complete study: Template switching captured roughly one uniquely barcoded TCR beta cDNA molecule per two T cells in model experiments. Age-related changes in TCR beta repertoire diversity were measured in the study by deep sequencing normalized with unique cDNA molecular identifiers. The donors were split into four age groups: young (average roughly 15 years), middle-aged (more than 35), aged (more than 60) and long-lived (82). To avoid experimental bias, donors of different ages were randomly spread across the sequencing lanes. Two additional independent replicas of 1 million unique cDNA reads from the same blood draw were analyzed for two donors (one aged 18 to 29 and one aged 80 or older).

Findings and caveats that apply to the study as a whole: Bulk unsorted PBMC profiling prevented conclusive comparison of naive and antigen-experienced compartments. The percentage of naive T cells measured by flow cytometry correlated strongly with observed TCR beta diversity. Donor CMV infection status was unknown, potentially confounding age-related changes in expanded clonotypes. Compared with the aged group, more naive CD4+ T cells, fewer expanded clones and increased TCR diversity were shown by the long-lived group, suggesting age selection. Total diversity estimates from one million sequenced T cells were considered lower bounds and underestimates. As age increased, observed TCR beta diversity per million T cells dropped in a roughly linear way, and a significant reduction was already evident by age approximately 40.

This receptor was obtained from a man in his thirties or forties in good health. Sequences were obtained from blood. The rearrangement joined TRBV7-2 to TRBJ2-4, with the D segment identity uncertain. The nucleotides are TGTGCCAGCAGCTTACTAAACCTAGCCAAAAACATTCAGTACTTC. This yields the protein CASSLLNLAKNIQYF. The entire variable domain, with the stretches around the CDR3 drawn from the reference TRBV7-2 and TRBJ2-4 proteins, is GAGVSQSPSNKVTEKGKDVELRCDPISGHTALYWYRQSLGQGLEFLIYFQGNSAPDKSGLPSDRFSAERTGGSVSTLTIQRTQQEDSAVYLCASSLLNLAKNIQYFGAGTRLSVL.